This entry features one T cell receptor (beta chain) sequence. The sample originates from a study of OX40 agonist ivuxolimab in advanced cancers. TCRdb's table, derived via immunoSEQ multiplex PCR, lists solely in-frame clones and lacks some. The table records 120,000 or so clones, over 85% of them present only once. The sample here was CD4+ or CD8+ T cells sorted from blood, taken in a trial of the OX40 agonist ivuxolimab. The TCR was taken from an adult with an advanced solid tumor such as melanoma, head and neck, liver or kidney cancer.

This chain's CDR3 is CASSRGGPGGEQYF. The CDR3 DNA is TGCGCCAGCAGCCGCGGGGGTCCGGGCGGCGAGCAGTACTTC. The gene calls are TRBV5-1 and TRBJ2-7; 7 bases agree with TRBD2. V was clipped by 4 bases and J by 6 bases; unmatched bases: 10. The CDR3 extends over 14 amino acids. Germline V gene lookup returns CDR1 SGHRS and CDR2 YFSETQ.